Listed below are T cell receptor beta chains from one sample, sequenced in a study of T cells after yellow fever vaccination. MiXCR, run by TCRdb on the 5' RACE reads, gives a single entry per CDR3 protein. The sample includes some 48,000 distinct CDR3 sequences, more than 6% seen only once; the top ten take about 10%. The sample in question was PBMCs, either bulk or a sorted T-cell subset (CD4+, CD8+, memory, or dextramer-sorted; not recorded which), obtained 45 days after the yellow fever booster vaccination. These TCRs come from a man aged 25-45 years who received the YFV17D yellow fever vaccine. Both conserved end residues are part of each CDR3. Fields, in order: D gene, J gene, clone size, V gene, CDR3 DNA, CDR3 protein. D genes are given only for firm matches. Expanded clones get a size class; other rows say once, few or many, or leave the size out.

-,TRBJ1-2,many,TRBV27,TGTGCCAGCAGTACCCTTGGGGCAGGGTTATTTAACTATGGCTACACCTTC,CASSTLGAGLFNYGYTF
-,TRBJ2-7,few,TRBV27,TGTGCCAGCAGACCCGGTCTAAGCTCCTACGAGCAGTACTTC,CASRPGLSSYEQYF
-,TRBJ1-5,many,TRBV9,TGTGCCAGCAGCGGGACAAGCAATCAGCCCCAGCATTTT,CASSGTSNQPQHF
TRBD2,TRBJ2-1,-,TRBV15,TGTGCCACCAGCGGGGATCCGGGGAGCGGGAGGGCCAGGGAGCAGTTCTTC,CATSGDPGSGRAREQFF
-,TRBJ1-2,-,TRBV28,TGTGCCAGCAGTCCCAGACAGTATGGCTACACCTTC,CASSPRQYGYTF
TRBD1,TRBJ2-7,many,TRBV20-1,TGCAGTGCTATAGGGGGACAGGTCACCTACGAGCAGTACTTC,CSAIGGQVTYEQYF
-,TRBJ1-1,many,TRBV19,TGTGCCAGTAAGTGGGGTGAGGGCCGGGACACTGAAGCTTTCTTT,CASKWGEGRDTEAFF
TRBD2,TRBJ2-5,few,TRBV11-2,TGTGCCAGCTCCCGGTGGGGGACTAGCGGGAGTTGGGAGACCCAGTACTTC,CASSRWGTSGSWETQYF
-,TRBJ1-5,many,TRBV12-3/TRBV12-4,TGTGCCAGCAGTTCCGTAGATCAGCCCCAGCATTTT,CASSSVDQPQHF
-,TRBJ2-1,-,TRBV6-6,TGTGCCAGCAGTCGACGACTAGATGAGCAGTTCTTC,CASSRRLDEQFF
-,TRBJ2-3,many,TRBV20-1,TGCAGTCCCTTAGCTGGAGTTGGCACAGATACGCAGTATTTT,CSPLAGVGTDTQYF
TRBD2,TRBJ2-3,few,TRBV29-1,TGCAGCGGTTGCACGACTAGCGCCTACACAGATACGCAGTATTTT,CSGCTTSAYTDTQYF
-,TRBJ1-2,many,TRBV7-9,TGTGCCAGCAGCACCCGGGGGAGCTATGGCTACACCTTC,CASSTRGSYGYTF
-,TRBJ2-5,many,TRBV12-3/TRBV12-4,TGTGCCAGCAGTTTAAGGACTACAGAGACCCAGTACTTC,CASSLRTTETQYF
-,TRBJ2-2,many,TRBV29-1,TGCAGCGCGACCGGGACTTCTAACACCGGGGAGCTGTTTTTT,CSATGTSNTGELFF
-,TRBJ2-2,many,TRBV6-1,TGTGCCAGCAGACCAGGGTCTGACGGGGAGCTGTTTTTT,CASRPGSDGELFF
TRBD2,TRBJ2-3,many,TRBV24-1,TGTGCCACCAGTGATGCCGGGACTAGCGGGAGTTGGAGCACAGATACGCAGTATTTT,CATSDAGTSGSWSTDTQYF
-,TRBJ1-4,few,TRBV5-5,TGTGCCAGCAGCTTGGTGCATGCAGAGAATGAAAAACTGTTTTTT,CASSLVHAENEKLFF
-,TRBJ1-3,many,TRBV7-2,TGTGCCAGCAGCCTAGGTCCAAACACCATATATTTT,CASSLGPNTIYF
-,TRBJ1-4,many,TRBV7-2,TGTGCCAGCAGCATAACGAGTGGGATTAATGAAAAACTGTTTTTT,CASSITSGINEKLFF
TRBD2,TRBJ2-1,-,TRBV20-1,TGCAGTGCTGTAGGGACTAGCGGGAGGCCGAGCTCCTACAATGAGCAGTTCTTC,CSAVGTSGRPSSYNEQFF
-,TRBJ1-5,-,TRBV19,TGTGCCAGTAGGTCATGGGGGGGGAGCAATCAGCCCCAGCATTTT,CASRSWGGSNQPQHF
TRBD1,TRBJ2-1,many,TRBV20-1,TGCAGTGCACCAGGACAGGGGGCCTGGGAGCAGTTCTTC,CSAPGQGAWEQFF
-,TRBJ1-2,many,TRBV11-2,TGTGCCAGCAGCTTGTATAGTAGTGGCTACACCTTC,CASSLYSSGYTF
-,TRBJ2-5,few,TRBV7-6,TGTGCCAGCAGCTTTGGGGTTAAAAAAGAGACCCAGTACTTC,CASSFGVKKETQYF
-,TRBJ1-4,few,TRBV30,TGTGCCTGGAGTGATGGCCTATCCGGTGGAAAACTGTTTTTT,CAWSDGLSGGKLFF
TRBD2,TRBJ2-1,many,TRBV11-2,TGTGCCAGCAGCCGAGGACTAGCGGGCTACAATGAGCAGTTCTTC,CASSRGLAGYNEQFF
-,TRBJ2-5,many,TRBV7-2,TGTGCCAGCAGCACCCTGGGGTTCCAAGAGACCCAGTACTTC,CASSTLGFQETQYF
TRBD2,TRBJ2-3,few,TRBV7-6,TGTGCCAGCAGCTTTCTAGCGGGGAAATCAGATACGCAGTATTTT,CASSFLAGKSDTQYF
-,TRBJ2-3,-,TRBV5-5,TGTGCCAGCAGCTTTGCCACAGATACGCAGTATTTT,CASSFATDTQYF
TRBD1,TRBJ2-7,many,TRBV4-3,TGCGCCAGCAGCCAAGGGGACAGCGGTCTAGCTAACTACGAGCAGTACTTC,CASSQGDSGLANYEQYF
TRBD1,TRBJ2-1,many,TRBV10-1,TGCGCCAGCAGTAGGGACAGCATGAATGAGCAGTTCTTC,CASSRDSMNEQFF